The table lists the clone carrying this TCR beta chain with a count of one. The antigen remains unidentified. The CDR3 loop spans 13 amino acids. Germline V CDR1 and CDR2: SQVTM, ANQGSEA. The V end was cut by 4 bases, the J end by 3 bases, with 12 bases between. An Oncomine TCR Beta short-read assay was used to sequence the DNA from cultured CD4+ T cells. TCRdb re-called the PCR reads through MiXCR, storing one row per CDR3 protein. Of several thousand distinct CDR3 sequences listed, 35% to 50% were seen once; the top ten hold about 22%. The treatment: roughly 10-day PBMC culture with coronavirus spike peptide pools or control peptides (ViraFEST assay). Ahead of the COVID-19 pandemic (2011-2018), the CD4+ T cells of the unexposed donor were collected. Once cultured 10 days, CD4+ T cells underwent isolation by negative selection. This record belongs to a study of vaccination and CD4 T cells after COVID-19. Overall study context: The interval from dose two to post-vaccine sampling had a median of around 79 days, and it ranged from 14 to 241.

Study-wide findings and caveats: Spike mono-reactive clones accounted for 304 of the 307 vaccine-specific clones found in convalescent patients.

The TCR sequence derives from a human donor in good health. The sequenced material came from CD4+ T cells from blood, cultured in vitro. V and J are TRBV29-1 and TRBJ1-2; no firm D call. In DNA form, the CDR3 reads TGCAGCGTTGTACCCCCGAGGGACTATGGCTACACCTTC. Translating it yields CSVVPPRDYGYTF. The full variable domain, with the rest looked up from reference TRBV29-1 and TRBJ1-2, is SAVISQKPSRDICQRGTSLTIQCQVDSQVTMMFWYRQQPGQSLTLIATANQGSEATYESGFVIDKFPISRPNLTFSTLTVSNMSPEDSSIYLCSVVPPRDYGYTFGSGTRLTVV.